The sequence of this T cell receptor (beta chain) was determined in a study of shared clonotypes between healthy human individuals (dated by TCRdb to the early 2020s). As for the study more broadly: Three men and two women, aged 18 to 49 years, made up the cohort. Per donor, three plates each were used for CD4 naive and CD4 memory, two for CD8 naive, and one for CD8 memory. The study deeply sequenced blood TCR repertoires of about five healthy adults to estimate repertoire size and the extent of clonotype sharing between individuals. To increase sequencing depth and limit assay-specific biases, TCR repertoire library preparation and sequencing were carried out by different laboratories using diverse techniques. Leukapheresis yielded between about 0.94 and 9 billion PBMCs per donor.

Unmatched junction bases come to 9, with V trimmed by 10 bases and J by 7 bases. The CDR3 numbers 14 residues from cysteine through phenylalanine. Only CDR3 DNA is held: 42 bases, read in frame from base 1. CDR1 SNHLY and CDR2 FYNNEI are derived from the germline V gene. General conclusions and limits of the study: The genetic and exposure-history diversity represented was limited by the small number of donors. Larger estimated clonotype richness was generally found for naive subsets than for memory subsets. Compared with non-shared clonotypes, the clonotypes found in all four sorted-subset donors had higher generation probabilities. Sharing across several donors was observed for 4.5% to 6.5% of naive CD4, over 3% of naive CD8, over 2% of memory CD4, and less than 0.45% of memory CD8 clonotypes. Pairwise subsampling led to the expectation that sequencing depth would affect the degree of clonotype sharing among donors. Even with the large sequencing depth, rarefaction of the sorted-subset datasets indicated that sequencing was incomplete. Sampling was restricted to blood, and TCR repertoires in tissues likely differ from the TCR repertoires found in blood.

Donors were healthy HIV-negative adults with no recently reported acute infections or vaccinations. Every donor was a Caucasian adult residing in Nashville, Tennessee, USA. CD4+ T cells were enriched through magnetic negative selection, after which naive cells were positively selected on CD45RA and the remaining negative fraction served as the memory subset. After blood collection by leukapheresis, PBMCs were isolated using Ficoll-Histopaque density gradient centrifugation and then cryopreserved in the vapor phase of liquid nitrogen. Analytical flow cytometry was used to check the purity and quantity of every magnetically sorted T cell population. Genomic DNA was isolated from each sorted fraction and quantified by UV absorbance on a Nanodrop 2000c. Notes on this clone: The clone's antigen remains unknown. No much larger clone exists at a distance of one base, and base qualities are not known.

Using the deep immunoSEQ assay, multiplex PCR amplified TCR CDR3 regions from genomic DNA. For each cell subset, the extracted genomic DNA was distributed evenly across all wells of several immunoSEQ 96-well plates, and each plate served as one replicate. For sorted subsets, about 0.2 ug genomic DNA, equal to 30,000 to 35,000 T cell genomes, was loaded into each replicate PCR. The purified libraries were quantified using a Qubit 3.0 fluorometer, sized with a Bioanalyzer 2100, and then quantified again using the KAPA Library Quantification kit. Every immunoSEQ 96-well plate was sequenced on a dedicated single-read 150-cycle Illumina NextSeq 550 flow cell. For the original study's pipeline: The immunoSEQ output contained only junctional sequences without quality scores, so filtering could not match that applied to full-length reads. Sequences were annotated with PyIR, a Python wrapper for IgBLAST v1.9, using IMGT germline references to assign V/J genes and CDR3. Reads with weak V/J assignments (E-value above 1e-6), missing CDR3, stop codons, out-of-frame junctions, or ambiguous translated residues were removed. V3J clonotypes were defined as sequences sharing an identical inferred V gene, J gene, and CDR3 amino acid sequence. To compute the percentage overlap between repertoires, the number of shared unique clonotypes was divided by the size of the smaller repertoire. Repertoire richness was assessed with RTK rarefaction, the Chao1 estimator, and Recon v2.1 estimates of unobserved clonotypes. Generation probabilities were computed with OLGA for all TCRbeta clonotypes obtained by the gDNA method from several donors. TCRdb re-hosts the immuneACCESS table, in-frame sequences only. Its copies lack some clones; in the studies checked, an unresolved V gene accounts for under half of them, and the cause for the rest is not known. The V and J calls and clone size come from that table; D and trimming were worked out from the DNA. The sample data list roughly 1,500,000 clones, and approximately 98.5% of these were observed just once. Jointly, the top ten make up about 0.34% of the sample.

The receptor was derived from a man aged 25 to 45 in good health. The chain joins TRBV2 to TRBJ2-7; 14 middle bases align to TRBD2. Sequencing used naive CD4+ T cells sorted from blood. The cell subset or site label of this sample denotes: CD45RA+ positively selected. The nucleotides are TGTGCCACCCGACTAGCGGGAGGGCCGGGGGAGCAGTACTTC. Protein translation: CATRLAGGPGEQYF.